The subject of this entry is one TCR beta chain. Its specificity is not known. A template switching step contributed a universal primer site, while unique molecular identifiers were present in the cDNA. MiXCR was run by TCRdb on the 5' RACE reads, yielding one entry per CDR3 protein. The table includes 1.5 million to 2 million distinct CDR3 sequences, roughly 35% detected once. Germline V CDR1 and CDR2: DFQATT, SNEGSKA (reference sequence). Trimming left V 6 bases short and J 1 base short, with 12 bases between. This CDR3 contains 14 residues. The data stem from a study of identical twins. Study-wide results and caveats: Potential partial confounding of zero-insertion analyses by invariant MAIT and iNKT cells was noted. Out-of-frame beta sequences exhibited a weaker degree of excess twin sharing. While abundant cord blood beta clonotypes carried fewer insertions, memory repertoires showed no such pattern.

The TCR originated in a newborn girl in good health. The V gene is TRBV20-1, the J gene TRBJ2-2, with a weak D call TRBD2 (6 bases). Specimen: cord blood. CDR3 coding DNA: TGCAGTGCCAGTGGAGGGTGGAACACCGGGGAGCTGTTTTTT. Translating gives CSASGGWNTGELFF.